This TCR beta chain came from a study of T cell repertoires in cytomegalovirus infection (dated by TCRdb to about 2019). A note on the overall study: Donor HLA type was relevant to the analysis, because carriage of CMV infection together with the matching HLA type was indicated by public TCR beta signatures.

Deletion took 2 bases off V and 6 bases off J, with a span of 8 bases between the germline ends. CDR1 and CDR2, per the germline V gene (reference sequence), are LGHDT and YNNKEL. From the cysteine up to the phenylalanine, the CDR3 has a length of 13 residues. The read is trimmed to its CDR3 DNA, 39 bases read in frame from base 1. Sequencing was performed on an Illumina HiSeq 1500. TCRdb reran the public reads through fastp at Q25 and MiXCR, keeping productive beta chains. Every entry covers one CDR3 protein and lists the most common genes and DNA from its rows. This sample has some 250,000 distinct CDR3 sequences in its table, and roughly 9% of those were observed once. The ten biggest clones cover around 16% of the sample. At least ten counts were recorded for this clonotype. Its specific antigen is unknown. Base qualities are missing; no much larger clone stands one base away. Results the study describes overall, beyond this receptor: In the ex vivo response, HLA-C-restricted CMV-specific TCR beta clonotypes were dominant, and in two of eight donors the single most frequent clonotype came from this HLA-C-restricted group. In both this cohort and an independent cohort of some 370 donors, the cumulative frequency of public TCR beta family members distinguished carriers of CMV infection plus the relevant HLA type.

The sample comprised PBMCs. The chain is encoded by TRBV3-1 joined to TRBJ2-1; there is no confident call for the D gene. The TCR was taken from a human donor in good health (CMV status not recorded). Some clones in this sample may be carry-over from other donors' samples. In nucleotides, the sequence is TGTGCCAGCAGCCAAACGTACATCAATGAGCAGTTCTTC. The translation is CASSQTYINEQFF.